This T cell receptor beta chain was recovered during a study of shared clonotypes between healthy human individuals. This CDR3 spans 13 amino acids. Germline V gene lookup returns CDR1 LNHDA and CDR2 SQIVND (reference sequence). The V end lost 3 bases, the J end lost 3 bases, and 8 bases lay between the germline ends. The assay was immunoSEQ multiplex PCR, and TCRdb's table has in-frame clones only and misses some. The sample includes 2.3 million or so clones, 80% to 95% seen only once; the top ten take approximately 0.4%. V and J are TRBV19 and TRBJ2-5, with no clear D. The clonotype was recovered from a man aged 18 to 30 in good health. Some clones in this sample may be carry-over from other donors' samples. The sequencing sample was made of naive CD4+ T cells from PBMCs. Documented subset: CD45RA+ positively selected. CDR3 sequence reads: CASSINHEETQYF. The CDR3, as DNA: TGTGCCAGTAGTATTAACCATGAAGAGACCCAGTACTTC.